The rows below give T cell receptor beta chains drawn from one sample of a study of CD8+ T cells in alopecia areata. TCRdb's copy holds only in-frame clones and misses some; the assay was immunoSEQ multiplex PCR. The sample includes some 220,000 clones, around 57% of them seen just once. The sample here was CD4+ T cells sorted from blood, taken at week 4, from a patient treated with tofacitinib. Receptor source: a human donor with alopecia areata. CDR3s include the opening cysteine and the closing phenylalanine or tryptophan. The D gene is left open where the match is weak. The listing skips clone size in some rows; elsewhere it reads once, few, many or a size class.

j_gene: TRBJ1-3; abundance: NA; d_gene: NA; v_gene: TRBV30; CDR3nt: TGTGCCTGGAGCCCCGGGCTAAGAAACACCATATATTTT; CDR3aa: CAWSPGLRNTIYF
j_gene: TRBJ2-7; abundance: NA; d_gene: NA; v_gene: TRBV2; CDR3nt: TGTGCCATCTTACAGGGTGGGCCCTCCTACGAGCAGTACTTC; CDR3aa: CAILQGGPSYEQYF
j_gene: TRBJ2-7; abundance: NA; d_gene: NA; v_gene: TRBV29-1; CDR3nt: TGCAGCGTTGCTCAAACGGAAGGCTACGAGCAGTACTTC; CDR3aa: CSVAQTEGYEQYF
j_gene: TRBJ2-4; abundance: NA; d_gene: NA; v_gene: TRBV29-1; CDR3nt: TGCAGCGTTGGGGAAGCGTTAGCCAAAAACATTCAGTACTTC; CDR3aa: CSVGEALAKNIQYF
j_gene: TRBJ2-2; abundance: NA; d_gene: TRBD2; v_gene: TRBV5-6; CDR3nt: TGTGCCAGCAGCTTAGGACTAGCGGCGAACACCGGGGAGCTGTTTTTT; CDR3aa: CASSLGLAANTGELFF
j_gene: TRBJ1-1; abundance: NA; d_gene: NA; v_gene: TRBV30; CDR3nt: TGTGCCTGGGGGGGGCGGAACACTGAAGCTTTCTTT; CDR3aa: CAWGGRNTEAFF
j_gene: TRBJ1-2; abundance: few; d_gene: TRBD1; v_gene: TRBV6-1; CDR3nt: TGTGCCAGCAGTGCCCGGGACAGGGGTGGAGGCTACACCTTC; CDR3aa: CASSARDRGGGYTF
j_gene: TRBJ1-6; abundance: once; d_gene: NA; v_gene: TRBV11-2; CDR3nt: TGTGCCAGCAGCTTAGGGACAGATAATTCACCCCTCCACTTT; CDR3aa: CASSLGTDNSPLHF
j_gene: TRBJ1-2; abundance: NA; d_gene: TRBD1; v_gene: TRBV5-4; CDR3nt: TGTGCCAGCAGCTCTCCGGGACAGGGCTATGGCTACACCTTC; CDR3aa: CASSSPGQGYGYTF
j_gene: TRBJ2-3; abundance: NA; d_gene: NA; v_gene: TRBV9; CDR3nt: TGTGCCAGCAGCCTCCTCCTGGCGGGGCATCAGTATTTT; CDR3aa: CASSLLLAGHQYF
j_gene: TRBJ2-1; abundance: NA; d_gene: TRBD1; v_gene: TRBV29-1; CDR3nt: TGCAGCGTGAGGGACAGTGAGCAGTTCTTC; CDR3aa: CSVRDSEQFF
j_gene: TRBJ1-4; abundance: many; d_gene: TRBD1; v_gene: TRBV30; CDR3nt: TGTGCCTGGGGGACAGGGGGCACGGGTGAAAAACTGTTTTTT; CDR3aa: CAWGTGGTGEKLFF
j_gene: TRBJ2-3; abundance: NA; d_gene: TRBD1; v_gene: TRBV27; CDR3nt: TGTGCCAGCAGCAGCCGGGACAGGGGGCTTCCGGGCACAGATACGCAGTATTTT; CDR3aa: CASSSRDRGLPGTDTQYF
j_gene: TRBJ1-1; abundance: many; d_gene: TRBD1; v_gene: TRBV28; CDR3nt: TGTGCCAGCAGTCATCGGACAGGGGGAGGGACTGAAGCTTTCTTT; CDR3aa: CASSHRTGGGTEAFF
j_gene: TRBJ1-1; abundance: NA; d_gene: NA; v_gene: TRBV7-2; CDR3nt: TGTGCCAGCAGCTTTGACAGTAACATGAACACTGAAGCTTTCTTT; CDR3aa: CASSFDSNMNTEAFF
j_gene: TRBJ1-5; abundance: NA; d_gene: TRBD1; v_gene: TRBV7-2; CDR3nt: TGTGCCAGCAGCTTCGGACAGGGGTCCTTCAATCAGCCCCAGCATTTT; CDR3aa: CASSFGQGSFNQPQHF
j_gene: TRBJ1-1; abundance: NA; d_gene: NA; v_gene: TRBV30; CDR3nt: TGTGCCTGGAGTAGGGAAGCTTTCTTT; CDR3aa: CAWSREAFF
j_gene: TRBJ1-2; abundance: NA; d_gene: NA; v_gene: TRBV6-1; CDR3nt: TGTGCCAGCAGTCCTACAGCGAACCTCTATGGCTACACCTTC; CDR3aa: CASSPTANLYGYTF
j_gene: TRBJ2-6; abundance: few; d_gene: NA; v_gene: TRBV18; CDR3nt: TGTGCCAGCTCGCCAACCGCTGGGGCCAACGTCCTGACTTTC; CDR3aa: CASSPTAGANVLTF
j_gene: TRBJ2-3; abundance: few; d_gene: TRBD2; v_gene: TRBV6-1; CDR3nt: TGTGCCAGCAGTGTCGCGAGCGGGGTACTCACAGATACGCAGTATTTT; CDR3aa: CASSVASGVLTDTQYF
j_gene: TRBJ1-5; abundance: NA; d_gene: NA; v_gene: TRBV4-3; CDR3nt: TGCGCCAGCAGCCAAGACTCCAGGGGCAATCAGCCCCAGCATTTT; CDR3aa: CASSQDSRGNQPQHF
j_gene: TRBJ1-2; abundance: NA; d_gene: NA; v_gene: TRBV11-2; CDR3nt: TGTGCCAGCAGCTTAGCGGGGCGCGGCTATGGCTACACCTTC; CDR3aa: CASSLAGRGYGYTF
j_gene: TRBJ2-5; abundance: NA; d_gene: NA; v_gene: TRBV11-2; CDR3nt: TGTGCCAGCAGGACAACAGGCCCCCAAGAGACCCAGTACTTC; CDR3aa: CASRTTGPQETQYF
j_gene: TRBJ2-3; abundance: NA; d_gene: TRBD2; v_gene: TRBV10-3; CDR3nt: TGTGCCAGCAGTGACTCTAGCGGGGGGGCAGATACGCAGTATTTT; CDR3aa: CASSDSSGGADTQYF
j_gene: TRBJ1-1; abundance: NA; d_gene: NA; v_gene: TRBV21-1; CDR3nt: TGTGCCAGCAGCCCTACAGGCCCCAACACTGAAGCTTTCTTT; CDR3aa: CASSPTGPNTEAFF
j_gene: TRBJ2-5; abundance: many; d_gene: TRBD2; v_gene: TRBV5-4; CDR3nt: TGTGCCAGCAGCATCGGGACTAGCAAAGAGACCCAGTACTTC; CDR3aa: CASSIGTSKETQYF
j_gene: TRBJ1-1; abundance: NA; d_gene: NA; v_gene: TRBV30; CDR3nt: TGTGCCTGGGGGCGGAGGGCGAACACTGAAGCTTTCTTT; CDR3aa: CAWGRRANTEAFF
j_gene: TRBJ2-1; abundance: NA; d_gene: TRBD2; v_gene: TRBV9; CDR3nt: TGTGCCAGCAGCGTAGGGGAGCGGGGAGGCTACAATGAGCAGTTCTTC; CDR3aa: CASSVGERGGYNEQFF
j_gene: TRBJ2-3; abundance: NA; d_gene: NA; v_gene: TRBV29-1; CDR3nt: TGCAGCGTTGGTTCGCCCTACACAGATACGCAGTATTTT; CDR3aa: CSVGSPYTDTQYF
j_gene: TRBJ1-5; abundance: few; d_gene: TRBD1; v_gene: TRBV5-6; CDR3nt: TGTGCCAGCAGTAGGGGGACAGCGGATCAGCCCCAGCATTTT; CDR3aa: CASSRGTADQPQHF
j_gene: TRBJ1-1; abundance: few; d_gene: NA; v_gene: TRBV25-1; CDR3nt: TGTGCCAGCAGTGAATTTCTGTCGGGGACAACAAACGGAGCTTTCTTT; CDR3aa: CASSEFLSGTTNGAFF
j_gene: TRBJ2-3; abundance: many; d_gene: NA; v_gene: TRBV4-3; CDR3nt: TGCGCCAGCAGCCAAGGCCATTTGGCTAGCACAGATACGCAGTATTTT; CDR3aa: CASSQGHLASTDTQYF
j_gene: TRBJ1-2; abundance: many; d_gene: NA; v_gene: TRBV11-2; CDR3nt: TGTGCCAGCAGCCCGACGCCCGGAGCAGGCTACACCTTC; CDR3aa: CASSPTPGAGYTF
j_gene: TRBJ2-7; abundance: NA; d_gene: TRBD1; v_gene: TRBV7-2; CDR3nt: TGTGCCAGCAGTCGATCCGGGACAGGGGGCTACTACGAGCAGTACTTC; CDR3aa: CASSRSGTGGYYEQYF
j_gene: TRBJ2-3; abundance: NA; d_gene: TRBD2; v_gene: TRBV6-5; CDR3nt: TGTGCCAGCAGTTACCTAGCGGGGGGCACAGATACGCAGTATTTT; CDR3aa: CASSYLAGGTDTQYF
j_gene: TRBJ2-1; abundance: NA; d_gene: NA; v_gene: TRBV30; CDR3nt: TGTGCCTGGAGTGGGACAGCGTCCGGGCCGCAACTTGAGCAGTTCTTC; CDR3aa: CAWSGTASGPQLEQFF
j_gene: TRBJ2-7; abundance: once; d_gene: TRBD1; v_gene: TRBV2; CDR3nt: TGTGCCAGCGGTAGAGGGACAGGGGGCGAGCAGTACTTC; CDR3aa: CASGRGTGGEQYF
j_gene: TRBJ1-4; abundance: many; d_gene: NA; v_gene: TRBV27; CDR3nt: TGTGCCAGCAGTTTAAGGGTTGAAGAAAAACTGTTTTTT; CDR3aa: CASSLRVEEKLFF
j_gene: TRBJ2-1; abundance: few; d_gene: TRBD2; v_gene: TRBV11-2; CDR3nt: TGTGCCAGCATCGAAGGACTAGCGGCCTACAATGAGCAGTTCTTC; CDR3aa: CASIEGLAAYNEQFF